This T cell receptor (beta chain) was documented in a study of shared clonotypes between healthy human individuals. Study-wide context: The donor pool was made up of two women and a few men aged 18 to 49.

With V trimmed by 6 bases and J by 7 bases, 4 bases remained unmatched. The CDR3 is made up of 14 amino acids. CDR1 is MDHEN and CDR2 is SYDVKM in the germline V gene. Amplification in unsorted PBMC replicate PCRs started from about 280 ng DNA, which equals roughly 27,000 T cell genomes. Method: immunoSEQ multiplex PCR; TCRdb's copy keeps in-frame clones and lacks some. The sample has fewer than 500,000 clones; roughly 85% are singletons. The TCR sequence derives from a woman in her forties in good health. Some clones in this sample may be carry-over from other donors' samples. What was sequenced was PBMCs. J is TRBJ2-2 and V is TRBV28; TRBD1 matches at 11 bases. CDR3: CASSRDRGVGELFF. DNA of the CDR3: TGTGCCAGCAGCCGGGACAGGGGGGTCGGGGAGCTGTTTTTT.